Below are 17 T cell receptor beta chains sequenced from a single sample in a study of blood T cell repertoires in COVID-19. Profiling relied on immunoSEQ multiplex PCR, and the TCRdb table lists in-frame clones only, not all of them. The sample yields around 170,000 clones, about 84% seen once. The specimen was PBMCs or T cells enriched from blood (not recorded which). Receptor source: a man in his forties or fifties who had recovered from COVID-19.

V usage is TRBV3-1 (or the pseudogene TRBV3-2) and J usage is TRBJ1-2; TRBD1 agrees at 8 bases. The CDR3 runs 14 residues. V was pared by 0 bases and J by 8 bases, with 5 bases of the junction left unmatched. The germline V gene encodes CDR1 LGHDT and CDR2 YNNKEL (reference sequence). The CDR3 loop is CASSQDWTGRGYTF. CDR3 sequence (DNA): TGTGCCAGCAGCCAAGATTGGACAGGGAGAGGCTACACCTTC.

The V gene is TRBV2, the J gene TRBJ2-7; the D is unclear. The CDR3 runs to 14 residues. From germline, CDR1 is SNHLY and CDR2 FYNNEI. V lost 7 bases, J lost 0 bases, and 13 bases lay in between. CDR3 nucleotide sequence: TGTGCCAGCAACCCAGCGATTAGCTCCTACGAGCAGTACTTC. Its protein product is CASNPAISSYEQYF.

The chain uses TRBV5-6 and TRBJ2-7; TRBD1 might be the D (5 bases). With 0 bases removed from V and 0 bases from J, the gap between germline ends came to 16 bases. Germline CDR1 reads SGHDT; CDR2 reads YYEEEE. The CDR3 covers 17 residues. CDR3 nucleotides: TGTGCCAGCAGCTTGGACAGGTTCAAATTAAGCTCCTACGAGCAGTACTTC. Encoded protein: CASSLDRFKLSSYEQYF.

The DNA for the CDR3 is TGTGCCAGCAGCTCGGGACAAACCCCATCACCCCTCCACTTT. Translated: CASSSGQTPSPLHF. The genes are TRBV11-2 and TRBJ1-6; TRBD1 might be the D (6 bases). V was cut by 4 bases and J by 10 bases, with 14 bases left in between. Germline V gene sequence: CDR1 SGHAT, CDR2 FQNNGV. There are 14 residues in the CDR3. The variable domain in full, with the rest retrieved from reference TRBV11-2 and TRBJ1-6, is EAGVAQSPRYKIIEKRQSVAFWCNPISGHATLYWYQQILGQGPKLLIQFQNNGVVDDSQLPKDRFSAERLKGVDSTLKIQPAKLEDSAVYLCASSSGQTPSPLHFGNGTRLTVT.

The V and J genes are TRBV2 and TRBJ1-2; D may be TRBD1 (5 bases). The germline CDR1 and CDR2 sequences are SNHLY and FYNNEI. CDR3 length: 14 amino acids. V shed 6 bases and J shed 3 bases, with 14 bases lying between them. For the CDR3, the DNA is TGTGCCAGCAGGACTGGGGCAGACCACTATGGCTACACCTTC. Encoded protein: CASRTGADHYGYTF.

V usage is TRBV7-9 and J usage is TRBJ1-2; no definite D call. Between the trimmed V and J ends, which lost 10 bases and 4 bases, there was a span of 22 bases. Germline V lookup: CDR1 SEHNR, CDR2 FQNEAQ (reference sequence). The CDR3 runs 15 residues. CDR3 sequence: CAIPESAGSPYGYTF. As DNA, the CDR3 is TGTGCCATCCCAGAATCGGCGGGCTCGCCCTATGGCTACACCTTC.

The V gene is TRBV7-2, the J gene TRBJ1-1, with unresolved D. Trimming removed 1 base at V and 6 bases at J, with 12 bases between. Germline CDR1 reads SGHTA; CDR2 reads FQGNSA. The CDR3 has 14 amino acids. This CDR3 reads CASSLENWASEAFF. CDR3 DNA sequence: TGTGCCAGCAGCTTAGAAAATTGGGCCTCTGAAGCTTTCTTT.

The rearrangement uses TRBV28 and TRBJ1-2, with 9 positions matching TRBD1. Trimming at V came to 4 bases and at J to 7 bases, leaving 1 base not matched to a gene. The V gene's germline CDR1 is MDHEN and CDR2 SYDVKM. The CDR3 is 12 amino acids. CDR3 bases: TGTGCCAGCAGTTCGGACAGGGGTGGCTACACCTTC. It yields the protein CASSSDRGGYTF.

The genes are TRBV28 and TRBJ2-3, with D possibly matching TRBD1 (7 bases). Germline loops: CDR1 MDHEN, CDR2 SYDVKM. V was pared by 5 bases and J by 13 bases, with 16 bases between. The CDR3 is 12 residues long. The CDR3 loop reads CASSIPGQREYF. The CDR3 DNA reads TGTGCCAGCAGTATACCGGGACAGCGGGAGTATTTT.

The chain is built from TRBV10-3 and TRBJ2-3; TRBD2 agrees at 7 bases. The trim removed 4 bases at V and 4 bases at J, leaving 8 bases unmatched. This CDR3 comprises 15 residues. The germline gives CDR1 ENHRY, CDR2 SYGVKD. DNA of the CDR3: TGTGCCATCAGTGCCGGCGGCCTAGCGGCAGATACGCAGTATTTT. It specifies CAISAGGLAADTQYF.

J is TRBJ1-6 and V is TRBV9, with TRBD1 matching 10 bases. The CDR3 totals 16 residues. Looked up from germline, CDR1 is SGDLS and CDR2 is YYNGEE. Trimming took 0 bases from V and 13 from J; bases not matched to a gene: 10. The CDR3, as DNA: TGTGCCAGCAGCGTAGGTGATGGGACAGGGGTCTATCCCCTCCACTTT. Its protein product is CASSVGDGTGVYPLHF.

The V and J genes are TRBV5-4 and TRBJ1-6; no firm D call. The V and J ends lost 4 bases and 7 bases respectively, with 6 bases between them. CDR1 and CDR2 (germline): SGHNT, YYREEE (reference sequence). This CDR3 is built from 12 residues. The DNA for the CDR3 is TGTGCCAGCAGCCGGGAGAATTCACCCCTCCACTTT. Encoded protein: CASSRENSPLHF.

This clone was seen a few times. The J gene is TRBJ1-2, the V gene TRBV7-2, with TRBD1 as a possible D gene (5 bases). The CDR3 is 13 amino acids. Germline-derived CDR1 and CDR2 are SGHTA and FQGNSA. V was clipped by 2 bases and J by 6 bases, with 10 bases between them. CDR3 sequence: CASSLSGFDGYTF. The DNA for the CDR3 is TGTGCCAGCAGCTTATCAGGGTTTGATGGCTACACCTTC.

V and J are TRBV5-1 and TRBJ2-7; tentative D call: TRBD2 (5 bases). The CDR3 extends over 14 amino acids. The ends were cut back, 1 base at V and 1 base at J, with 9 bases in the middle. Looked up from germline, CDR1 is SGHRS and CDR2 is YFSETQ. CDR3 in amino acids: CASSLIGESYEQYF. The CDR3 DNA sequence: TGCGCCAGCAGCTTGATTGGGGAGTCCTACGAGCAGTACTTC.

The rearrangement links TRBV19 to TRBJ1-1, with 12 bases matching TRBD1. The CDR3 runs to 14 residues. From germline, CDR1 is LNHDA and CDR2 SQIVND (reference sequence). Trimming at V came to 7 bases and at J to 11 bases, leaving 11 bases not matched to a gene. The DNA of the CDR3 is TGTGCCAGTACAGGGACAGGGGGCCAGATGAAGGCTTTCTTT. Translating gives CASTGTGGQMKAFF.

V gene TRBV19 combines with J gene TRBJ2-3; a possible D gene is TRBD2 (6 bases). The CDR3 totals 13 residues. Trimming cost V 6 bases and J 6 bases, with 13 bases left between them. Germline loops: CDR1 LNHDA, CDR2 SQIVND (reference sequence). The DNA for the CDR3 is TGTGCCAGTAGAATGGGGGGATCGGATACGCAGTATTTT. It yields the protein CASRMGGSDTQYF.

The rearrangement joins TRBV2 to TRBJ1-2; D might be TRBD1 (5 bases). The length of the CDR3 is 13 residues. The V gene's germline CDR1 is SNHLY and CDR2 FYNNEI. V lost 6 bases and J lost 4, with 12 bases in between. CDR3 loop: CASRTRVGYGYTF. In DNA, the CDR3 is TGTGCCAGCAGGACCAGGGTAGGCTATGGCTACACCTTC.